This TCR beta chain derives from a study of T cells after posttransplantation cyclophosphamide. Overall study findings and caveats: Later blood repertoires were often dominated by clones from the donor CD8+ memory compartment. Recipient CMV seropositivity and CMV reactivation strongly tracked TRB clonality.

Treatment was busulfan-fludarabine conditioning, a marrow graft, and cyclophosphamide on days +3 and +4. Profiling relied on immunoSEQ multiplex PCR, and the TCRdb table lists in-frame clones only, not all of them. In total the sample includes about 1,800 clones, none of them seen once. With 2 bases removed from V and 5 bases from J, the gap between germline ends came to 16 bases. The CDR3 is made up of 16 amino acids. CDR1 is ENHRY, CDR2 SYGVKD, per germline. This clone ranks as medium-sized (0.01 to 0.1%). Its antigen is currently unknown. The V gene is TRBV10-3, the J gene TRBJ2-1, with D possibly TRBD2 on 6 matching bases. The clonotype originates from a female patient between 55 and 75 years old who received an allogeneic stem cell transplant from a related donor and was CMV-positive. The graft donor may account for some of the T cells. The sequencing here drew on PBMCs, taken roughly 35 days after allogeneic stem cell transplant with posttransplant cyclophosphamide. As DNA, the CDR3 is TGTGCCATCAGTGAGCCCCGGGGGACGACAAACAATGAGCAGTTCTTC. Amino acid sequence: CAISEPRGTTNNEQFF.